Included here is one TCR beta chain sequence, with context. This clonotype was seen ten or more times. Its antigen remains unidentified. No base qualities exist here, and no much larger clone lies one base off it. This sample stems from a study of T cells in Graves' hyperthyroidism and ophthalmopathy (dated by TCRdb to between 2018 and 2021). Notes on the research overall: Peripheral blood was sampled at the time of initial diagnosis, prior to any treatment. Whether ophthalmopathy could be predicted prospectively was tested in an independent validation cohort made up of 18 to 20 hyperthyroidism patients plus 17 patients who later progressed to ophthalmopathy. A discovery cohort of about a hundred patients, approximately 44 with Graves' ophthalmopathy and approximately 60 with stable Graves' hyperthyroidism, was used to find distinguishing TCR V-J signatures. The roughly 100 discovery patients were divided at random into training and test sets in a 7:3 ratio. The study also compared thyroid tissue and blood T-cell repertoires from a handful of Graves' hyperthyroidism patients. The paper reports TCR Vbeta CDR3 sequencing of some 140 peripheral blood samples: some 41 ophthalmopathy, around 80 hyperthyroidism and some 17 progressor patients. After sampling, hyperthyroidism patients received methimazole starting at 30 mg daily, and ophthalmopathy patients received high-dose intravenous methylprednisolone. Overall study results and their limits: Sample size was not statistically predetermined, and blinding of investigators to group allocation was not performed. A 13 V-J signature model separated ophthalmopathy from stable hyperthyroidism, with 87.88% sensitivity and around 84% specificity in cross-validation and 80%/75% in testing. Blood samples also contained most of the expanded thyroid clonotypes (frequency above 0.001), which suggests that blood repertoires may reflect thyroid immune responses. In validation, the model predicted progression to ophthalmopathy a median of about 6 months before onset, with approximately 68% sensitivity and roughly 72% specificity.

The TCR beta CDR3 regions were amplified from RNA transcripts. A first-round RT-PCR of the TCR CDR3 used the HTBI primer set with the Qiagen OneStep RT-PCR kit. The libraries were constructed in a second round of multiplex PCR and then size-selected and purified. Sequencing of the libraries was done on an Illumina HiSeq2000 using paired-end 100 bp reads. Processing in the source paper ran as follows. SOAPnuke was used to process the raw data, throwing out any read that contained adapters or uncalled bases, had a mean Phred below 15, or lacked an exact constant-primer or identifier match. High-quality paired reads were merged using COPE v1.2.5, and each unique nucleotide sequence was defined as a clonotype. MiTCR v1.1 was used to align clonotypes to the IMGT TRBV, TRBD and TRBJ reference segments. The analysis included only V-J combinations with a frequency above 0.0001, which together covered over 98% of the repertoires. The TCS score was defined as the ratio of F50 (clonal expansion) to E x V (chaos), calculated using BLOSUM62-based TCRdist between CDR3 peptides within each V-J. Welch's t-statistics and random forest reduced fewer than 600 V-J features to roughly 13, which were used in a naive Bayes classifier (R e1071). TCRdb redid the processing of the public reads, applying fastp at Q25 and MiXCR, and retained in-frame beta chains. Rows are combined by CDR3 protein, so each entry shows the most common genes and DNA. Clone size and V and J calls follow TCRdb, not the original study. The sample contains hundreds of thousands of distinct CDR3 sequences, 15% to 20% of them found a single time. Of the sample, 16% is held by the ten largest clones.

Hyperthyroidism patients were newly diagnosed, with disease duration under 2 months, and aged 18 to 65 years. The study excluded patients with uncontrolled infections, other autoimmune diseases, pregnancy or lactation. Clinical symptoms, serum thyroxine and TRAb, thyroid ultrasound, and orbital computed tomography formed the basis for the diagnoses. Blood from progressor patients was drawn when they were first diagnosed with hyperthyroidism, before any ophthalmopathy symptoms appeared. PBMCs were isolated from about 9.2 ml of fresh peripheral blood by Ficoll-Paque density gradient centrifugation. Progressor patients were initially diagnosed with Graves' hyperthyroidism and developed ophthalmopathy during follow-up. Total RNA was extracted using Trizol reagent, and RNA quality was assessed on an Agilent 2100 Bioanalyzer. This receptor was taken from a woman aged 45-65 years with Graves' hyperthyroidism that later progressed to Graves' ophthalmopathy. The sequenced sample consisted of blood.

The bases read TGTGCCAGCAGCCAAGATTCGGGCAGGACGTACACCTTC. The encoded protein is CASSQDSGRTYTF. Recombination connected TRBV3-1 to TRBJ1-2, with an unclear D gene assignment. The CDR3, from cysteine to phenylalanine, totals 13 residues. Just CDR3 DNA is preserved here, 39 bases in frame from base 1. The junction shows trimming of 0 bases on V and 11 bases on J, plus 13 bases between the germline ends. Looking up the germline V gene (reference sequence) yields CDR1 LGHDT and CDR2 YNNKEL. With all but the CDR3 taken from the reference TRBV3-1 and TRBJ1-2 genes, the full variable domain is: DTAVSQTPKYLVTQMGNDKSIKCEQNLGHDTMYWYKQDSKKFLKIMFSYNNKELIINETVPNRFSPKSPDKAHLNLHINSLELGDSAVYFCASSQDSGRTYTFGSGTRLTVV.